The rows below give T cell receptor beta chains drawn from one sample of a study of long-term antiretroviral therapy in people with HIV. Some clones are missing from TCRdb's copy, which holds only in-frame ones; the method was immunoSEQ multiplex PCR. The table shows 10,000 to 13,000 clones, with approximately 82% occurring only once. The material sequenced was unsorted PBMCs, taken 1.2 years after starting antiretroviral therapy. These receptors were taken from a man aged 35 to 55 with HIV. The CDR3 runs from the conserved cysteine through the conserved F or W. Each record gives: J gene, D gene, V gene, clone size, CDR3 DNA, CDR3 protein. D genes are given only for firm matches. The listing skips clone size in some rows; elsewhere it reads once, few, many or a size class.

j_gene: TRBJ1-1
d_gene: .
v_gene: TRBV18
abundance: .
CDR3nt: TGTGCCAGCTCATTCCAGCGGAACACTGAAGCTTTCTTT
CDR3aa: CASSFQRNTEAFF

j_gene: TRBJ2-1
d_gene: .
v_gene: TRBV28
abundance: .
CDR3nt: TGTGCCAGCAGCTATTGGTTGGGTGCCTCGCAGTTCTTC
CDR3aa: CASSYWLGASQFF

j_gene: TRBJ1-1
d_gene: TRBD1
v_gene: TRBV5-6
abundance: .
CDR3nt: TGTGCCAGCAGCTCAACCTTGGGACAGGTGTCTATGGGCACTGAAGCTTTCTTT
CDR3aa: CASSSTLGQVSMGTEAFF

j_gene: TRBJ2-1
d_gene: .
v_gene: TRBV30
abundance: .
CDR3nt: TGTGCCTGGAGTGTATTGCTCGACAATGAGCAGTTCTTC
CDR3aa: CAWSVLLDNEQFF

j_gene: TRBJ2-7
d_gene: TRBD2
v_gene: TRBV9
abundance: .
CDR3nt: TGTGCCAGCAGCGTAGGGCTAGCGGGGGGCGAGCAGTACTTC
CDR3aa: CASSVGLAGGEQYF

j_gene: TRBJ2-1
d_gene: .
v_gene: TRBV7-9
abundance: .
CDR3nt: TGTGCCAGCAGTCCTGACGGGGGGCCGAACAATGAGCAGTTCTTC
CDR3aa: CASSPDGGPNNEQFF

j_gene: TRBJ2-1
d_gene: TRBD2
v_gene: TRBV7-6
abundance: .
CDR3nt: TGTGCCAGCAGCTTAGTGGCGGGGGGGCCGCATGAGCAGTTCTTC
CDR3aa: CASSLVAGGPHEQFF

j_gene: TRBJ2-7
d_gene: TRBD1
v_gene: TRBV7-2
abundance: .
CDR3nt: TGTGCCAGCAGCTTAGACGGGACAGGGGGCAAATACGAGCAGTACTTC
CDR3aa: CASSLDGTGGKYEQYF

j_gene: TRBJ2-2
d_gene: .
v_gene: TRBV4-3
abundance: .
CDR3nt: TGCGCCAGCAGCCAAGATACAGCGACCGGGGAGCTGTTTTTT
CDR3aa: CASSQDTATGELFF

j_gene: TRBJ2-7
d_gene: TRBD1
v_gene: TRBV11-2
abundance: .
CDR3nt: TGTGCCAGCAGCTTTGGACAGGGCTCCTACGAGCAGTACTTC
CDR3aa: CASSFGQGSYEQYF

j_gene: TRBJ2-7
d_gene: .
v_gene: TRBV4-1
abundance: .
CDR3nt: TGCGCCAGCAGCCAAGGTAAGGAATCCTACGAGCAGTACTTC
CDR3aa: CASSQGKESYEQYF

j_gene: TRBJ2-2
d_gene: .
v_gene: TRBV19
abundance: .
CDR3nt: TGTGCCAGTAGTATAGATCCAGGGGGGGAGCTGTTTTTT
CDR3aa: CASSIDPGGELFF

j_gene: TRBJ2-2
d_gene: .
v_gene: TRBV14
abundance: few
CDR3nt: TGTGCCAGCAGCCAAGATGCGGGGGAGCTGTTTTTT
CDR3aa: CASSQDAGELFF

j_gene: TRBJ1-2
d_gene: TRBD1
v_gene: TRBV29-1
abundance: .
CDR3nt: TGCAGCGTTGAAAAAGGGGGACAGGAGGCCGGCTACACCTTC
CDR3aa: CSVEKGGQEAGYTF

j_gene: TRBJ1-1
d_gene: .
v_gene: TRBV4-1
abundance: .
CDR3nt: TGCGCCAGCAGCATTGGACTGAACACTGAAGCTTTCTTT
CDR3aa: CASSIGLNTEAFF

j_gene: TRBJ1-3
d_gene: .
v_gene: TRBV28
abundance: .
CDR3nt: TGTGCCAGCCGGGCAGGCGAACGAAACACCATATATTTT
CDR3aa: CASRAGERNTIYF

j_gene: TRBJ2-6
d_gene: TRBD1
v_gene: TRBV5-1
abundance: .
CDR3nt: TGCGCCAGCAGCCTATCCGGACAGGGGCCGGGGGGGGCCAACGTCCTGACTTTC
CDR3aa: CASSLSGQGPGGANVLTF

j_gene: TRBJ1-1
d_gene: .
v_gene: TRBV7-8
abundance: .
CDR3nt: TGTGCCAGCAGCCCTGGGTCGGGGGTACGCACTGAAGCTTTCTTT
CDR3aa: CASSPGSGVRTEAFF

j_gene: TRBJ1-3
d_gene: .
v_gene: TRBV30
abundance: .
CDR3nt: TGTGCCTGGAGTGATTTCGAATCCGGGGGCCCTTCCACCATATATTTT
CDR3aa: CAWSDFESGGPSTIYF

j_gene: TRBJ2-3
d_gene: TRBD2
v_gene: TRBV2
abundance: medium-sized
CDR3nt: TGTGCCAGCAGGGCACTAGTGGGCGGGACTAACTCAGATACGCAGTATTTT
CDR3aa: CASRALVGGTNSDTQYF

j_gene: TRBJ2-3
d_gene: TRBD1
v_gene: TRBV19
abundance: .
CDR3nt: TGTGCCAGTAGTATCGTGACAGGGGCCGATACGCAGTATTTT
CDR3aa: CASSIVTGADTQYF

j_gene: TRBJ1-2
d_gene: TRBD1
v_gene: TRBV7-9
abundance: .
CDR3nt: TGTGCCAGCAGCCTCGGACAGGGGAATATCTATGGCTACACCTTC
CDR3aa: CASSLGQGNIYGYTF

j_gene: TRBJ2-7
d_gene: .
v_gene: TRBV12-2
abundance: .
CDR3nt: TGTGCAAGTCGCTCCGACGTGAAAGCTAGGTCCTACGAGCAGTACTTC
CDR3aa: CASRSDVKARSYEQYF

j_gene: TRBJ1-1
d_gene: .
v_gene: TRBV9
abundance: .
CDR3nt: TGTGCCAGCAGCGTAGTTGTAGGGGCCCTTGAAGCTTTCTTT
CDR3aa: CASSVVVGALEAFF

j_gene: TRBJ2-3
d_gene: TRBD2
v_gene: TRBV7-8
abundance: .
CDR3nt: TGTGCCAGCAGCTACGGACTAGCGGGGCGCACAGATACGCAGTATTTT
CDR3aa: CASSYGLAGRTDTQYF

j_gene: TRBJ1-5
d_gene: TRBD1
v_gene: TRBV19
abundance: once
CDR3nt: TGTGCCAGTAGTAAAGGACAGGATAGCAATCAGCCCCAGCATTTT
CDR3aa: CASSKGQDSNQPQHF

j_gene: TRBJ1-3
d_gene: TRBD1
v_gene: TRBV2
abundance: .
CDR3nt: TGTGCCAGCAGTGGTGCAGGGGGCTTCTCTGGAAACACCATATATTTT
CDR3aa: CASSGAGGFSGNTIYF

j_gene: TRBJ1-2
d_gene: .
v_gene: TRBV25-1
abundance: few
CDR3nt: TGTGCCAGCAGTGATTCCGCCTCCTATGGCTACACCTTC
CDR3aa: CASSDSASYGYTF

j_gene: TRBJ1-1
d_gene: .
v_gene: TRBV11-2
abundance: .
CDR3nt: TGTGCCAGCAGCTTAGGGAGGGGTACTGAAGCTTTCTTT
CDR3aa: CASSLGRGTEAFF

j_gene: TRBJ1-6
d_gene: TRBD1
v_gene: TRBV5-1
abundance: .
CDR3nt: TGCGCCAGCAGCCAAATTACAGGGGAGGACTCACCCCTCCACTTT
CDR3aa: CASSQITGEDSPLHF

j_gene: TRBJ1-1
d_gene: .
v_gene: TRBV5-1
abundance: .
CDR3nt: TGCGCCAGCAGCTCTGGGGGGGGCAGGGGTGGCACTGAAGCTTTCTTT
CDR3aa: CASSSGGGRGGTEAFF

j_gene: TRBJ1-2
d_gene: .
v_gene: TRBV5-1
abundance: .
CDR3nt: TGCGCCAGCAGCTTGTCGGGCTTCCGGGGCGATGGCTACACCTTC
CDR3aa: CASSLSGFRGDGYTF

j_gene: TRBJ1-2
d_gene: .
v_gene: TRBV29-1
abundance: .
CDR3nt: TGCAGCGGAACCCGGACAGTTGACTATGGCTACACCTTC
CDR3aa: CSGTRTVDYGYTF

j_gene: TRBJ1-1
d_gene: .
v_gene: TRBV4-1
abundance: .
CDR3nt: TGCGCCAGCAGCTATCCTTCAGGGGAAGCTTTCTTT
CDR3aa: CASSYPSGEAFF

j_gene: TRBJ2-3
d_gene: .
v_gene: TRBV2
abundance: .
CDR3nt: TGTGCGAGTAGCCGCGGAATCACAGATACGCAGTATTTT
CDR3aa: CASSRGITDTQYF

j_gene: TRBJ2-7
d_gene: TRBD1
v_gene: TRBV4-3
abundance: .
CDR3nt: TGCGCCAGCAGCCAAGATGCGGGACAGGGGATATCCTACGAGCAGTACTTC
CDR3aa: CASSQDAGQGISYEQYF

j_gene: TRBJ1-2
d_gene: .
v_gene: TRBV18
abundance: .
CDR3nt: TGTGCCAGCTCATCAGTATCCCCCTATGGCTACACCTTC
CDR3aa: CASSSVSPYGYTF

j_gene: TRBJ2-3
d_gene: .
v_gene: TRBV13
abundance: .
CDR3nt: TGTGCCAGCAGCCTAGCAGGGGATACGCAGTATTTT
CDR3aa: CASSLAGDTQYF

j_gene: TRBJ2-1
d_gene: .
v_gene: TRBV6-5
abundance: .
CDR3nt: TGTGCCAGCAGTTACACATATTACAATGAGCAGTTCTTC
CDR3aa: CASSYTYYNEQFF

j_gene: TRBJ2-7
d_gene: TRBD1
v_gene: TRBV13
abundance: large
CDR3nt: TGTGCCAGCAGCTCCACCGGGACAGGGGCCGGATACGAGCAGTACTTC
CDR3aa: CASSSTGTGAGYEQYF

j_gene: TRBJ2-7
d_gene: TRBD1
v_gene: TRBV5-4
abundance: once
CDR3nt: TGTGCCAGCAGCCTCATTCGGACAGGACTCTCCTACGAGCAGTACTTC
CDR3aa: CASSLIRTGLSYEQYF

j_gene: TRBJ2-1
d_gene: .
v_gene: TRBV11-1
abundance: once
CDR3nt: TGTGCCAGCAGCTTAGTCTGGACTCCCTCCTTCAATGAGCAGTTCTTC
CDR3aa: CASSLVWTPSFNEQFF

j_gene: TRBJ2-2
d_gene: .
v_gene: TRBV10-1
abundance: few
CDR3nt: TGCGCCAGCAGTGCCGGGGCCGGGGAGCTGTTTTTT
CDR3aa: CASSAGAGELFF

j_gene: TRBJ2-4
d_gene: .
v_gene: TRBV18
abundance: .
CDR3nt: TGTGCCAGCTCACCACCGGCGGTGGAAGTTGCCAAAAACATTCAGTACTTC
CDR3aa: CASSPPAVEVAKNIQYF

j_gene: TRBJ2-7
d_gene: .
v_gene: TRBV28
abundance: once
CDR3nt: TGTGCCAGCAGTTTATCCTCCTACGAGCAGTACTTC
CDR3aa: CASSLSSYEQYF

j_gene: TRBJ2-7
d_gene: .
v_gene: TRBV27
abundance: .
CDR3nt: TGTGCCAGCAGTTTAAGTCCGGGGCGGGAGCAGTACTTC
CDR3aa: CASSLSPGREQYF

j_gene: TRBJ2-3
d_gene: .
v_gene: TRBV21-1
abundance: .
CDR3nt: TGTGCCAGCAGCAGTCTTAGCACAGATACGCAGTATTTT
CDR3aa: CASSSLSTDTQYF

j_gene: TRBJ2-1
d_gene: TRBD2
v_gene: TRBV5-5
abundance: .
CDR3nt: TGTGCCAGCAGCTTGGTACTAGCGGGGGGTAGCTCCTACAATGAGCAGTTCTTC
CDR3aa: CASSLVLAGGSSYNEQFF

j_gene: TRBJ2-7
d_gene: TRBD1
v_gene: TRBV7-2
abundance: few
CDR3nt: TGTGCCAGCAGCCCCGACAGGGGAGACTACGAGCAGTACTTC
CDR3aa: CASSPDRGDYEQYF

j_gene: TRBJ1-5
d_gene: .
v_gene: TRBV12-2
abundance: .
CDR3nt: TGTGCAAGTCGCTTCTGCAGGGGCGGGCAGCCCCAGCATTTT
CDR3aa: CASRFCRGGQPQHF

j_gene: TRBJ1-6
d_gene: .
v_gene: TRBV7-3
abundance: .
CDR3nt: TGTGCCAGCAGCTCGGATTATAATTCACCCCTCCACTTT
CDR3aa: CASSSDYNSPLHF

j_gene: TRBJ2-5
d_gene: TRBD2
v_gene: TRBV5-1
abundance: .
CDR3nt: TGCGCCAGCAGCCCGGGACTAGCGGGGGGGACCCAGTACTTC
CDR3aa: CASSPGLAGGTQYF

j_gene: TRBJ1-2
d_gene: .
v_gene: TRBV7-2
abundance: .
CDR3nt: TGTGCCAGCAGCTTTGGACAGAATTATGGCTACACCTTC
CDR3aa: CASSFGQNYGYTF

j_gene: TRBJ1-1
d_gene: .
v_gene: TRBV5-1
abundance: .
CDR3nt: TGCGCCAGCAGCGCGGGGGGGGTAGTGTACACTGAAGCTTTCTTT
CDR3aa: CASSAGGVVYTEAFF

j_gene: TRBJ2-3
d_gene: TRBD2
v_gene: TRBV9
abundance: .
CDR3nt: TGTGCCAGCAGCGTAGAACTAGCGGGGTCCACAGATACGCAGTATTTT
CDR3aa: CASSVELAGSTDTQYF